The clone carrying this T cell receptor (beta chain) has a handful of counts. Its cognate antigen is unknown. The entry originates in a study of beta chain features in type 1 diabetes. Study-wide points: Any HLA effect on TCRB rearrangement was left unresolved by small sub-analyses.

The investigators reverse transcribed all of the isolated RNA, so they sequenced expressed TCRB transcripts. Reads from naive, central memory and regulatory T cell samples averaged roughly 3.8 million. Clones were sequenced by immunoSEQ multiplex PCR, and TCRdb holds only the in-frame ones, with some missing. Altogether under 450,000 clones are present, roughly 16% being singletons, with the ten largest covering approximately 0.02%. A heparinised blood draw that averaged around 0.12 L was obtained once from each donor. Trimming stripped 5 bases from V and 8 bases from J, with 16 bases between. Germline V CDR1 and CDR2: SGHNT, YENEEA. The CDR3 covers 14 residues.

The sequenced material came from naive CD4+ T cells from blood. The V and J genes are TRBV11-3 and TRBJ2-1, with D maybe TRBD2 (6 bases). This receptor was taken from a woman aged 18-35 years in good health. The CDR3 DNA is TGTGCCAGCAGCGGGACTCCAGTTAGTGATGAGCAGTTCTTC. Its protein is CASSGTPVSDEQFF. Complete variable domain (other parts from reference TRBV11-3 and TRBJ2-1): EAGVVQSPRYKIIEKKQPVAFWCNPISGHNTLYWYLQNLGQGPELLIRYENEEAVDDSQLPKDRFSAERLKGVDSTLKIQPAELGDSAVYLCASSGTPVSDEQFFGPGTRLTVL.